The T cell receptor (beta chain) under discussion was sequenced for a study of cytomegalovirus exposure and HLA in healthy donors. The germline CDR1 and CDR2 sequences are SGHDT and YYEEEE. Germline trimming cut 5 bases from V and 5 bases from J; bases unmatched to any gene: 8. The CDR3 totals 15 residues. Study-level points and caveats: When analyzed later, a missense DCLRE1C variant was found to be linked to TCR beta V- and J-gene trimming. The authors later found HLA-associated TCR beta chains more clonally expanded than equally common others. Analyzed later, most CMV-associated TCR beta chains appeared HLA-restricted. CMV antigen specificity was confirmed in vitro for a few CMV-associated chains.

The PCR used 60 Vbeta and 13 Jbeta primers. Only in-frame clones appear in the TCRdb table, and some are missing; sequencing was by immunoSEQ multiplex PCR. The profile shows approximately 150,000 clones, about 80% of them singletons. A word on this clone: As yet, its antigen is unknown.

The chain couples TRBV5-6 to TRBJ2-5; 11 bases fit TRBD2. This receptor was obtained from a woman between 45 and 60 years old in good health and CMV-seronegative. Source material: PBMCs. CDR3 residues: CASSKTSGAQETQYF. DNA of the CDR3: TGTGCCAGCAGTAAGACTAGCGGGGCACAGGAGACCCAGTACTTC.